Shown below are 11 T cell receptor beta chains from a single sample sequenced in a study of radiation and T cells in renal cell carcinoma. Profiled with immunoSEQ multiplex PCR; TCRdb holds only in-frame clones, not every one. The data show fewer than 85,000 clones, approximately 90% seen once. The time point here: blood 4 weeks post-SBRT, at nephrectomy. Stated treatment: 15 Gy SBRT to primary tumor, nephrectomy 4 weeks later. The material was blood, obtained from a patient whose treatment included radiotherapy and nephrectomy. Receptors originate from a woman in her 70s with renal cell carcinoma.

The chain recombines TRBV7-6 with TRBJ2-7; 7 bases are a match to TRBD2. V trimming: 6 bases; J trimming: 6 bases; junction bases outside the gene matches: 14. Germline CDR1 reads SGHVS; CDR2 reads FNYEAQ. This CDR3 has 15 residues. CDR3 in amino acids: CASSPGLGFASEQYF. The CDR3, as DNA: TGTGCCAGCAGTCCCGGACTAGGTTTTGCTTCCGAGCAGTACTTC.

The chain joins TRBV11-1 to TRBJ2-3; no definite D call. Germline lookup yields CDR1 SGHAT and CDR2 FQDESV (reference sequence). CDR3 length: 13 residues. The ends were cut back, 6 bases at V and 3 bases at J, with 10 bases in the middle. This chain's CDR3 is CASRAQSTDTQYF. As DNA, the CDR3 is TGTGCCAGCAGGGCGCAGAGTACAGATACGCAGTATTTT.

This chain links TRBV6-1 with TRBJ1-4; D is uncertain. The V gene lost 0 bases and the J gene lost 5 bases, with 10 bases spanning the gap. This CDR3 has 15 residues. Germline lookup yields CDR1 MNHNS and CDR2 SASEGT. This CDR3 is CASSEAGVLNEKLFF. The CDR3 region has the DNA TGTGCCAGCAGTGAAGCCGGGGTCCTGAATGAAAAACTGTTTTTT.

The chain employs TRBV2 and TRBJ1-1; D is undetermined. CDR3 length: 13 amino acids. V shed 5 bases and J shed 1 base, with 8 bases lying between them. Germline V gives CDR1 SNHLY, CDR2 FYNNEI. CDR3: CASSKTKNTEAFF. CDR3 nucleotides: TGTGCCAGCAGTAAGACAAAGAACACTGAAGCTTTCTTT.

The chain is built from TRBV10-2 and TRBJ1-5; D perhaps matches TRBD1 (5 bases). Trimming pared 1 base from V and 6 bases from J, leaving 7 bases between. From germline, CDR1 is WSHSY and CDR2 SAAADI. The CDR3 sequence is 13 residues long. The CDR3 reads CASSELGVQPQHF. In DNA form, the CDR3 reads TGCGCCAGCAGTGAGTTAGGGGTTCAGCCCCAGCATTTT.

This clone was seen a few times. V is TRBV14 and J is TRBJ1-1; no clear D gene. Deletions cut 0 bases from V and 4 bases from J, with 12 bases between. Germline V CDR1 and CDR2: SGHDN, FVKESK. The CDR3 covers 15 residues. Written as DNA, the CDR3 is TGTGCCAGCAGCCAAGACCTCGGGTGGGCCACTGAAGCTTTCTTT. Translating it yields CASSQDLGWATEAFF.

The chain combines TRBV14 with TRBJ2-1; D unresolved. Trimming removed 1 base at V and 9 bases at J, with 10 bases between. The CDR3 has 13 amino acids. CDR1 is SGHDN and CDR2 is FVKESK in the germline V gene. In nucleotides, the CDR3 is TGTGCCAGCAGCCAAGGGGGTAGGCCTGAGCAGTTCTTC. Its protein product is CASSQGGRPEQFF.

This clone was seen a handful of times. This chain uses TRBV5-1 with TRBJ1-1, with D uncertain. Germline V gives CDR1 SGHRS, CDR2 YFSETQ. Trimming stripped 2 bases from V and 0 bases from J, with 5 bases between. The CDR3 totals 13 residues. CDR3 protein: CASSLTLNTEAFF. The CDR3 nucleotides read TGCGCCAGCAGCTTAACCCTGAACACTGAAGCTTTCTTT.

The CDR3, as DNA: TGTGCCAGTAGTCCTCAGTGGTCCTACGAGCAGTACTTC. Translating it yields CASSPQWSYEQYF. The rearrangement links TRBV19 to TRBJ2-7; D gene ambiguous. The CDR3 is made up of 13 amino acids. Germline V lookup: CDR1 LNHDA, CDR2 SQIVND (reference sequence). V dropped 5 bases and J dropped 1 base, with 9 bases sitting between them.

The chain's CDR3 is CASSIFRGINEAFF. The CDR3 coding sequence is TGTGCCAGTAGTATTTTTCGGGGGATCAATGAAGCTTTCTTT. The chain combines TRBV19 with TRBJ1-1; TRBD1 is a possible D gene (5 bases). V was trimmed by 3 bases and J by 7 bases, leaving 15 bases between them. The germline V gene has CDR1 LNHDA and CDR2 SQIVND (reference sequence). The CDR3 has 14 residues.

V gene TRBV7-6 combines with J gene TRBJ2-1, with TRBD2 matching 9 bases. The CDR3 spans 17 residues. After removal of 1 base from V and 2 bases from J, the junction contained 6 bases not matched to a gene. Germline V gene lookup returns CDR1 SGHVS and CDR2 FNYEAQ. The DNA of the CDR3 is TGTGCCAGCAGCTTAGGGATTAGCGGGGGTGCCTACAATGAGCAGTTCTTC. It encodes CASSLGISGGAYNEQFF.